A selection of T cell receptor beta chains follows, all from one sample in a study of blood T cell repertoires in COVID-19. The repertoire was sequenced with immunoSEQ multiplex PCR; TCRdb's copy has only in-frame clones and lacks some. The table lists 130,000 or so clones, 88% of them singletons, with approximately 1.5% in the top ten. Sequenced sample: peripheral blood. All receptors derive from a human donor in a cohort sampled during active COVID-19. CDR3s include the opening cysteine and the closing phenylalanine or tryptophan. The D gene is left open where the match is weak. The listing skips clone size in some rows; elsewhere it reads once, few, many or a size class.

>.|TRBV7-9|TRBJ2-1|.
TGTGCCACGGAGGGGATCGGAGATGAGCAGTTCTTC
CATEGIGDEQFF
>.|TRBV2|TRBJ2-7|.
TGTGCCAGCGGGGCTGTTATCACGGGTCCCACCTACGAGCAGTACTTC
CASGAVITGPTYEQYF
>TRBD1|TRBV5-1|TRBJ2-5|.
TGCGCCAGCAGCTCCGACAGGGAGCGGTACCAAGAGACCCAGTACTTC
CASSSDRERYQETQYF
>TRBD1|TRBV28|TRBJ2-3|.
TGTGCCAGCAGGGTTTGGGACAGAGCCACAGATACGCAGTATTTT
CASRVWDRATDTQYF
>TRBD2|TRBV7-2|TRBJ2-7|.
TGTGCCAGCAGCTTACTTACTGGCGGGGGGCTCTACGAGCAGTACTTC
CASSLLTGGGLYEQYF
>TRBD2|TRBV27|TRBJ2-3|.
TGTGCCAGCAGTTCCTCGCCCATGAGCGGGGGAGGCACAGATACGCAGTATTTT
CASSSSPMSGGGTDTQYF
>.|TRBV7-9|TRBJ2-5|.
TGTGCCAGCAGCTTAGAACGGAGAGGACTGTCTCAAGAGACCCAGTACTTC
CASSLERRGLSQETQYF
>TRBD2|TRBV5-1|TRBJ2-3|.
TGCGCCAGCAGCTCTTGGGGGGGGGACACAGATACGCAGTATTTT
CASSSWGGDTDTQYF
>.|TRBV4-1|TRBJ2-7|.
TGCGCCAGCAGCTCAAGCGGAAGTCCCTACGAGCAGTACTTC
CASSSSGSPYEQYF
>.|TRBV3-1/TRBV3-2|TRBJ2-3|.
TGTGCCAGCAGCCAAGCCACAGGGTTAGATACGCAGTATTTT
CASSQATGLDTQYF
>.|TRBV5-1|TRBJ2-2|once
TGCGCCAGCAGCTTGGAGTCCAGTGCGAACACCGGGGAGCTGTTTTTT
CASSLESSANTGELFF
>TRBD2|TRBV27|TRBJ2-1|.
TGTGCCAGCAGTTCAAGCGCTTTAGCGGGAGTTTGGAATGAGCAGTTCTTC
CASSSSALAGVWNEQFF
>TRBD2|TRBV24-1|TRBJ2-2|.
TGTGCCACCCGGGGGGGGAACGGGGAGCTGTTTTTT
CATRGGNGELFF
>.|TRBV6-5|TRBJ2-7|.
TGTGCCAGCACCCCCCGCGGACAGCTCGGCGAGCAGTACTTC
CASTPRGQLGEQYF
>.|TRBV23-1|TRBJ1-6|.
TGCGCCAGCAGTCAATCAAGTGGGGCTTTCCGAAATTCACCCCTCCACTTT
CASSQSSGAFRNSPLHF
>.|TRBV19|TRBJ1-1|once
TGTGCCAGTAGTGGGAGGGGGGGGTTGAACACTGAAGCTTTCTTT
CASSGRGGLNTEAFF
>TRBD1|TRBV24-1|TRBJ1-1|.
TGTGCCACCATGGACCCAGGGGGGACTGAAGCTTTCTTT
CATMDPGGTEAFF